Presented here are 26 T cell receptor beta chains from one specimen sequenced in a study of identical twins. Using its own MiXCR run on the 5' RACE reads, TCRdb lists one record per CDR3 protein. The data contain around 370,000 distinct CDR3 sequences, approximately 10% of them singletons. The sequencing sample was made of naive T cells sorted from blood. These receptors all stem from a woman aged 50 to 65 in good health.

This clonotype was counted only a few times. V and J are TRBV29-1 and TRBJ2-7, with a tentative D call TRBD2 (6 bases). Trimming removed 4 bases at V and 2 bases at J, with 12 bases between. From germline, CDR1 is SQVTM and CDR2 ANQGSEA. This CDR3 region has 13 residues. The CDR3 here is CSVGVAATYEQYF. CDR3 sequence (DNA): TGCAGCGTTGGGGTAGCGGCTACCTACGAGCAGTACTTC.

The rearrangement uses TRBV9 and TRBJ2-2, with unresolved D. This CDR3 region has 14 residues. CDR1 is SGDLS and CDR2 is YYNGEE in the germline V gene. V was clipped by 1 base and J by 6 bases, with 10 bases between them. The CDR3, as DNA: TGTGCCAGCAGCGTACTTGAAAGTTCCGGGGAGCTGTTTTTT. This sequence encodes CASSVLESSGELFF.

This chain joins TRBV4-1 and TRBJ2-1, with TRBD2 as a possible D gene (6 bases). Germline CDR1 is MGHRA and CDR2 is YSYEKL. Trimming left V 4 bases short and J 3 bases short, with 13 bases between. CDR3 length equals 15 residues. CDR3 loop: CASSPRGEDYNEQFF. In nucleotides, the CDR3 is TGCGCCAGCAGCCCTAGAGGGGAGGACTACAATGAGCAGTTCTTC.

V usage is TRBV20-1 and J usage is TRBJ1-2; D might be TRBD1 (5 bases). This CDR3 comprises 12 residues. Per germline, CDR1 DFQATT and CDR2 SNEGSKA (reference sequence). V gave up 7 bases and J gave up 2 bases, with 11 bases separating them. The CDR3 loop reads CSGSGQNYGYTF. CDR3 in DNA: TGCAGTGGCTCGGGGCAAAACTATGGCTACACCTTC.

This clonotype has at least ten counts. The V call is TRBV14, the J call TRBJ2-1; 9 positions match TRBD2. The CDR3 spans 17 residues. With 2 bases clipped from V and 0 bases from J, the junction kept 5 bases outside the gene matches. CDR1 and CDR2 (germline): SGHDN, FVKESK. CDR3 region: CASSQTLSGGSYNEQFF. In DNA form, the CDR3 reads TGTGCCAGCAGCCAAACCCTTAGCGGGGGCTCCTACAATGAGCAGTTCTTC.

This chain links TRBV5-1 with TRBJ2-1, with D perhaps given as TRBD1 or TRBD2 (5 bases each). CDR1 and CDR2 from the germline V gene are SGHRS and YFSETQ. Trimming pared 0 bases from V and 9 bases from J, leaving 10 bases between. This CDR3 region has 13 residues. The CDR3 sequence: CASSLEWGSEQFF. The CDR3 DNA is TGCGCCAGCAGCTTGGAGTGGGGGAGTGAGCAGTTCTTC.

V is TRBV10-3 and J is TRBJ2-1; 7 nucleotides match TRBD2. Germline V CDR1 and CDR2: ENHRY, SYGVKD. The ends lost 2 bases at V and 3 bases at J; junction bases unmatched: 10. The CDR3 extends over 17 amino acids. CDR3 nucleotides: TGTGCCATCAGTGAGCTCGGGGGAGGGATTAACTACAATGAGCAGTTCTTC. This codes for CAISELGGGINYNEQFF.

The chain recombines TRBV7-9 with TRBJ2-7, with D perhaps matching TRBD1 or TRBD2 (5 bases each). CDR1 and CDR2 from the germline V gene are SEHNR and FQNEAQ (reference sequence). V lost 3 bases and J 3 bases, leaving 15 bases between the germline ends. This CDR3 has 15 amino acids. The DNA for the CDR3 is TGTGCCAGCAGCTTGAGGGGACCCGCGTTCTACGAGCAGTACTTC. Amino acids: CASSLRGPAFYEQYF.

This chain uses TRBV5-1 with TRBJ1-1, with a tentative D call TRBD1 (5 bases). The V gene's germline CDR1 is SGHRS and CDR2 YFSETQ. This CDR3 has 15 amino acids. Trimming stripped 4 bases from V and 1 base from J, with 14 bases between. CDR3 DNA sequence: TGCGCCAGCAGCCGGGGGATGACTGGGAACACTGAAGCTTTCTTT. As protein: CASSRGMTGNTEAFF. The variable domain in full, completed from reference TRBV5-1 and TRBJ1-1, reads KAGVTQTPRYLIKTRGQQVTLSCSPISGHRSVSWYQQTPGQGLQFLFEYFSETQRNKGNFPGRFSGRQFSNSRSEMNVSTLELGDSALYLCASSRGMTGNTEAFFGQGTRLTVV.

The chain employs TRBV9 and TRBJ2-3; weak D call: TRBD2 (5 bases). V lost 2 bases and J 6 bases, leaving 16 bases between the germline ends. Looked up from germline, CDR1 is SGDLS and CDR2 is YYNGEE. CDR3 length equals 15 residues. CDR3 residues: CASSVFPSTSDTQYF. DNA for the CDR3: TGTGCCAGCAGCGTTTTCCCTAGCACGTCCGATACGCAGTATTTT.

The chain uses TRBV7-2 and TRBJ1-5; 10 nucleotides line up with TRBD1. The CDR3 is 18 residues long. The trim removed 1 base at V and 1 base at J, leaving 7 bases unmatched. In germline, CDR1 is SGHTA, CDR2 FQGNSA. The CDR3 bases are TGTGCCAGCAGCTTAGGAGGCGGGGGACAGGGGAGCAATCAGCCCCAGCATTTT. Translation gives CASSLGGGGQGSNQPQHF.

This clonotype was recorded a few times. The CDR3 spells CASSVLARGSTGELFF. CDR3 in DNA: TGTGCCAGCAGCGTATTGGCCAGGGGCTCCACCGGGGAGCTGTTTTTT. The chain carries TRBV9 and TRBJ2-2; perhaps TRBD1 as D (6 bases). Trimming shortened V by 1 base and J by 4 bases, and 14 bases separated the two germline ends. Germline V gene lookup returns CDR1 SGDLS and CDR2 YYNGEE. This CDR3 is built from 16 residues.

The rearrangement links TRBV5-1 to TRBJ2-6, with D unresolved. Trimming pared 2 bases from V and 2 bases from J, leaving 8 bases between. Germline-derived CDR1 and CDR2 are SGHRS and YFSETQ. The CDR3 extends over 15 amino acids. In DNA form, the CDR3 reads TGCGCCAGCAGCTTAATCTCCGCTGGGGCCAACGTCCTGACTTTC. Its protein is CASSLISAGANVLTF.

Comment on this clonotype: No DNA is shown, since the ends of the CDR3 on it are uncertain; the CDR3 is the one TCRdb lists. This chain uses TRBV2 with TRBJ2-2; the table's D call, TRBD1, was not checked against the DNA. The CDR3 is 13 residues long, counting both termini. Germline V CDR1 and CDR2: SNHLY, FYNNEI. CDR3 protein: CASILGGPGELFF.

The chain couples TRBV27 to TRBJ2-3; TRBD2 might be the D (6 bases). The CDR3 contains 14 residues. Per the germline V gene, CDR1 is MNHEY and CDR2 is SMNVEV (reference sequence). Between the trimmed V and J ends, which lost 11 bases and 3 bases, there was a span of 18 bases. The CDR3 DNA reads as TGTGCCGCTACTCCCTTCGGGAGAACAGATACGCAGTATTTT. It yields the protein CAATPFGRTDTQYF.

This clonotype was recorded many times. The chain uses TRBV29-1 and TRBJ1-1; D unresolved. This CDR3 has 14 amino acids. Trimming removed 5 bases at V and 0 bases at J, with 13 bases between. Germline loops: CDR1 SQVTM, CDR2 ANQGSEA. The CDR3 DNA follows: TGCAGCGTTCTGCCAGGACGGTTGAACACTGAAGCTTTCTTT. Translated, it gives CSVLPGRLNTEAFF.

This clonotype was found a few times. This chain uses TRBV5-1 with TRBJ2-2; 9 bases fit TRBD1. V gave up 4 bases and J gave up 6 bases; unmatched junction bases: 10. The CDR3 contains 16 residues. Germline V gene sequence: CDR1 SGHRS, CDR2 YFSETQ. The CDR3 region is CASSLRDRVIAGELFF. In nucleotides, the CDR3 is TGCGCCAGCAGCCTCCGGGACAGGGTTATAGCCGGGGAGCTGTTTTTT.

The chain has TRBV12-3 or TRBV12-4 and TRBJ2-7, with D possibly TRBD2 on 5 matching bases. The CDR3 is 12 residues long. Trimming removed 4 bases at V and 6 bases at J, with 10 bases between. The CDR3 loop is CASSSSSREQYV. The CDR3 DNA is TGTGCCAGCAGTTCTAGCTCCCGCGAGCAGTACGTC.

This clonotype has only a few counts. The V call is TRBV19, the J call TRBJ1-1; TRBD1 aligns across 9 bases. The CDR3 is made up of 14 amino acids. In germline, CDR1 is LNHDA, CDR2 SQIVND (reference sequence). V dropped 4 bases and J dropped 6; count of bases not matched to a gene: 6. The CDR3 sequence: CASSTRNRGPEAFF. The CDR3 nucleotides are TGTGCCAGTAGTACGCGAAACAGGGGGCCTGAAGCTTTCTTT.

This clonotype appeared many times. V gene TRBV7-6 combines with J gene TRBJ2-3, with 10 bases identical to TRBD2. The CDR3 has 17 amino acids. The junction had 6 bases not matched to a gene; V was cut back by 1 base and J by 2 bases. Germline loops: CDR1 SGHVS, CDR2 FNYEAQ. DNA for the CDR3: TGTGCCAGCAGCTTAGAAGCTAGCGGGAGCGACACAGATACGCAGTATTTT. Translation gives CASSLEASGSDTDTQYF.

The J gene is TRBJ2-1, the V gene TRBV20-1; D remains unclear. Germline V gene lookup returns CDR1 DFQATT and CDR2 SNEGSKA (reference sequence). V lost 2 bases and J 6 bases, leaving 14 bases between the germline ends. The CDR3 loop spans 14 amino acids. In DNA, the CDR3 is TGCAGTGCTAGACGGAGTTCCGTTTTCAATGAGCAGTTCTTC. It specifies CSARRSSVFNEQFF.

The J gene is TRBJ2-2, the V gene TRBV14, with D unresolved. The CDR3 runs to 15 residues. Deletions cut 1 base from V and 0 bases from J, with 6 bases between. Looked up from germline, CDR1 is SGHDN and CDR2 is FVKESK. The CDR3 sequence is CASSQVRSNTGELFF. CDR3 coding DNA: TGTGCCAGCAGCCAAGTCAGGTCGAACACCGGGGAGCTGTTTTTT.

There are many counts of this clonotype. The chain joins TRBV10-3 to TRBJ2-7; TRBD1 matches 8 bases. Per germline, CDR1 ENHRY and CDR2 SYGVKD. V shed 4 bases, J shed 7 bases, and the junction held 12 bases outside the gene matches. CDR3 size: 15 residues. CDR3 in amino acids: CAISGIRDRSREQYF. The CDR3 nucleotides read TGTGCCATCAGTGGGATTAGGGACAGGTCCAGGGAGCAGTACTTC.

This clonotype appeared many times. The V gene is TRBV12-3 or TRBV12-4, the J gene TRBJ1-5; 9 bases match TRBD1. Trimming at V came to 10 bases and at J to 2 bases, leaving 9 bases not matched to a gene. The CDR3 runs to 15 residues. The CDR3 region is CANLRGQGCNQPQHF. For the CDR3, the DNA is TGTGCCAACTTACGGGGACAGGGTTGCAATCAGCCCCAGCATTTT.

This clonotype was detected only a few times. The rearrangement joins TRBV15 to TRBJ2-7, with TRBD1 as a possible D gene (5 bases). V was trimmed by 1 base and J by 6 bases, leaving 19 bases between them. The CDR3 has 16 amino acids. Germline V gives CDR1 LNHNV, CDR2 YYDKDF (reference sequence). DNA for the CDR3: TGTGCCACCAGCAGAGCTACCGGAACCCAGGGTCTCGAGCAGTACTTC. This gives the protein CATSRATGTQGLEQYF.

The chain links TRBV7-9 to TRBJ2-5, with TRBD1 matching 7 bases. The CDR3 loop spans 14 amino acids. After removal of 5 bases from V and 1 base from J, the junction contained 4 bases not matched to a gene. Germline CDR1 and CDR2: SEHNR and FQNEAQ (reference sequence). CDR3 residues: CASSHEGAQETQYF. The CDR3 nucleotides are TGTGCCAGCAGCCACGAGGGGGCCCAAGAGACCCAGTACTTC.